This entry concerns a single T cell receptor (beta chain). Methods used by the authors: Nucleated cell number was recorded as an estimate derived from reference gene primer amplification. This table comes from immunoSEQ multiplex PCR, and its TCRdb copy is limited to in-frame clones, with some not included. That table is the source of V, J and clone size, and D and trimming were worked out from the DNA. The sample contains 110,000 or so clones, around 80% of which appear only once. The sample belongs to a study of blood T cell repertoires in COVID-19. Study as a whole: Researchers got acute and convalescent COVID-19 samples from the United States, Italy and Spain. Nucleic acid was either cDNA or gDNA, and it came from T cells, B-cell-depleted T cells, or PBMCs.

From germline, CDR1 is SGHRS and CDR2 YFSETQ. The CDR3 runs 14 residues. V was trimmed by 4 bases and J by 6 bases, leaving 16 bases between them. The sequenced sample consisted of peripheral blood. The rearrangement links TRBV5-1 to TRBJ2-5, with D possibly matching TRBD2 (5 bases). This sequence originates from a man aged 65 to 79 with acute or convalescent COVID-19. DNA of the CDR3: TGCGCCAGCAGCCCTTCGGACTGGAGCCAGACCCAGTACTTC. Translating it yields CASSPSDWSQTQYF.